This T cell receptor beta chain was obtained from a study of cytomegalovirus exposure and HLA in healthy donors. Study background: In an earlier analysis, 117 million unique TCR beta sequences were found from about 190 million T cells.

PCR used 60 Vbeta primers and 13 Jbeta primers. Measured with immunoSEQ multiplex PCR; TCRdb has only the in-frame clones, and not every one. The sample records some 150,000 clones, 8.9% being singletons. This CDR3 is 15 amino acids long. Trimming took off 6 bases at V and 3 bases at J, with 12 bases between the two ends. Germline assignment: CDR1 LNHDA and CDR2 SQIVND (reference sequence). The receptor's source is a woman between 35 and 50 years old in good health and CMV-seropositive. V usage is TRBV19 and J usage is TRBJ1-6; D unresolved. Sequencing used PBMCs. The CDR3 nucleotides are TGTGCCAGTAGCCCCTACGGAGGCTATAATTCACCCCTCCACTTT. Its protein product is CASSPYGGYNSPLHF.